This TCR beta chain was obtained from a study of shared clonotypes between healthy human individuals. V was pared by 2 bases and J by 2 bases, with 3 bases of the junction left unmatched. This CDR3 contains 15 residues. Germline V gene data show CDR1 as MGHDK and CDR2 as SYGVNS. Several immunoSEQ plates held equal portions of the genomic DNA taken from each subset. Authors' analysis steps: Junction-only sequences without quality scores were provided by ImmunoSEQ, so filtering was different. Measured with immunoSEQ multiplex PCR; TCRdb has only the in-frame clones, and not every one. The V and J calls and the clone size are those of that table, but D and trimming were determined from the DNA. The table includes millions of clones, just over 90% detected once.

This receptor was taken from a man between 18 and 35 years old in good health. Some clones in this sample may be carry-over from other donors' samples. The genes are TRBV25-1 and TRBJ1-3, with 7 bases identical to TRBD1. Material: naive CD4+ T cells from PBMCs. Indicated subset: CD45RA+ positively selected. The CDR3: CASSEIGTAGNTIYF. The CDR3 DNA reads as TGTGCCAGCAGTGAAATCGGGACAGCTGGAAACACCATATATTTT.